Each of the 20 T cell receptor beta chains below was sequenced from the same sample in a study of T-cell reconstitution after alpha-beta-depleted transplantation in children. During its preparation, the TCRbeta library received unique molecular identifiers. One entry per CDR3 protein, called by TCRdb with MiXCR from the PCR reads. Among about 290,000 distinct CDR3 sequences listed, 6.5% to 9% were seen once. Antigens for these TCRs are unknown. Whole-study results and caveats: After one year, T-cell counts and TCRbeta diversity mostly came from new T cells.

Material: peripheral blood, obtained 360 days after TCRalphabeta/CD19-depleted stem cell transplant. Every receptor here comes from a female patient aged 2 to 10 who had a stem cell transplant for Fanconi anemia, so the T cells may come from the graft donor.

This clonotype has ten or more counts. The gene calls are TRBV5-1 and TRBJ1-2, with 7 bases fitting TRBD1. Germline values: CDR1 SGHRS, CDR2 YFSETQ. This CDR3 has 16 amino acids. V was pared by 1 base and J by 4 bases, with 10 bases of the junction left unmatched. CDR3 sequence (DNA): TGCGCCAGCAGCTTGTATTATGACAGGGAGAGCTATGGCTACACCTTC. This gives the protein CASSLYYDRESYGYTF.

CDR3 coding DNA: TGTGCCAGCAGCTTAGTTTTCAGGGACGAGCAGTACTTC. This gives the protein CASSLVFRDEQYF. This rearrangement joins TRBV7-2 to TRBJ2-7; the D gene is possibly TRBD1 (5 bases). V was clipped by 1 base and J by 5 bases, with 9 bases between them. Germline V lookup: CDR1 SGHTA, CDR2 FQGNSA. The CDR3 has 13 residues.

This clonotype turned up a few times. The genes are TRBV2 and TRBJ2-4; the D gene is possibly TRBD2 (5 bases). The germline gives CDR1 SNHLY, CDR2 FYNNEI. This CDR3 spans 16 amino acids. The V end lost 3 bases, the J end lost 1 base, and 13 bases lay between the germline ends. In nucleotides, the CDR3 is TGTGCCAGCAGTGACGGGGTTTGGACTGCCAAAAACATTCAGTACTTC. It specifies CASSDGVWTAKNIQYF.

This clonotype has just a few counts. The chain employs TRBV6-1 and TRBJ2-5; TRBD1 aligns across 7 bases. V lost 7 bases to trimming and J lost 2 bases; unmatched junction nucleotides: 4. CDR3 length: 13 residues. CDR1 is MNHNS, CDR2 SASEGT, per germline. For the CDR3, the DNA is TGTGCCAGCAAAAGGGGGCCGCAAGAGACCCAGTACTTC. Protein sequence: CASKRGPQETQYF.

This clonotype was seen repeatedly, ten times or more. This chain uses TRBV6-2 or TRBV6-3 with TRBJ2-5, with D uncertain. The CDR3 consists of 11 residues. The V gene's germline CDR1 is MNHEY and CDR2 SVGEGT. V was pared by 5 bases and J by 3 bases, with 4 bases between. The CDR3 DNA reads TGTGCCAGCAGTCACAAAGAGACCCAGTACTTC. Its translation is CASSHKETQYF.

This chain uses TRBV7-6 with TRBJ1-1, with no clear D. The germline CDR1 and CDR2 sequences are SGHVS and FNYEAQ. The ends were cut back, 1 base at V and 0 bases at J, with 6 bases in the middle. The CDR3 totals 14 residues. In DNA, the CDR3 is TGTGCCAGCAGCTTAGAGTTGATGAACACTGAAGCTTTCTTT. As protein: CASSLELMNTEAFF.

This clonotype was counted ten times or more. V gene TRBV24-1 combines with J gene TRBJ1-1; 8 bases are a match to TRBD1. V trimming: 5 bases; J trimming: 3 bases; junction bases outside the gene matches: 10. Germline-derived CDR1 and CDR2 are KGHDR and SFDVKD. This CDR3 comprises 16 residues. The chain's CDR3 is CATSATTGGADTEAFF. The CDR3 bases are TGTGCCACCAGTGCAACTACAGGGGGAGCGGACACTGAAGCTTTCTTT.

This clonotype was seen at least ten times. The chain links TRBV10-3 to TRBJ2-3; D is unclear. Trimming removed 5 bases at V and 4 bases at J, with 19 bases between. Germline loops: CDR1 ENHRY, CDR2 SYGVKD. CDR3 length equals 16 residues. The CDR3 region has the DNA TGTGCCATCAGTTTAGCCAGTGGAAAACCCTCAGATACGCAGTATTTT. Its translation: CAISLASGKPSDTQYF.

Turning to this clonotype: Since a much larger clone is just one base distant, this may be a read error. The chain has TRBV20-1 and TRBJ2-7, with TRBD2 as a possible D gene (6 bases). TRBJ2-1 explains the end of the DNA better; the J call may be wrong. The V gene's germline CDR1 is DFQATT and CDR2 SNEGSKA (reference sequence). The CDR3 has 13 amino acids. CDR3 amino acids: CSARDGRRDEQFF. Written as DNA, the CDR3 is TGCAGTGCTAGAGACGGCAGGAGGGACGAGCAGTTCTTC.

Only a few counts were recorded for this clonotype. The rearrangement links TRBV20-1 to TRBJ1-2, with unresolved D. This CDR3 has 13 residues. V was clipped by 6 bases and J by 3 bases, with 14 bases between them. The germline V gene has CDR1 DFQATT and CDR2 SNEGSKA (reference sequence). DNA for the CDR3: TGCAGTGCCCCCATCGACGGGTACTATGGCTACACCTTC. Amino acid sequence: CSAPIDGYYGYTF.

The J gene is TRBJ2-7, the V gene TRBV27; possible D gene TRBD1, 5 bases. The ends were cut back, 8 bases at V and 2 bases at J, with 10 bases in the middle. CDR1 MNHEY and CDR2 SMNVEV come from the germline V gene (reference sequence). The CDR3 sequence is 12 residues long. This CDR3 reads CASGAPTYEQYF. Written as DNA, the CDR3 is TGTGCCAGCGGGGCACCCACCTACGAGCAGTACTTC.

This clonotype came up many times. The chain uses TRBV24-1 and TRBJ2-1; no clear D gene. Per germline, CDR1 KGHDR and CDR2 SFDVKD. Deletions cut 1 base from V and 4 bases from J, with 4 bases between. The CDR3 consists of 13 residues. In DNA form, the CDR3 reads TGTGCCACCAGTGATTTACATTACAATGAGCAGTTCTTC. Protein sequence: CATSDLHYNEQFF.

This clonotype came up many times. The V gene is TRBV29-1, the J gene TRBJ2-7; possibly TRBD1 or TRBD2 for D (5 bases each). This CDR3 has 15 residues. Looked up from germline, CDR1 is SQVTM and CDR2 is ANQGSEA. V lost 6 bases to trimming and J lost 0 bases, with 18 bases between them. The CDR3 coding sequence is TGCAGCGTGGCCGAGGTAGGGGACGTCTCCTACGAGCAGTACTTC. Its protein is CSVAEVGDVSYEQYF.

This clonotype was observed many times. V and J are TRBV5-1 and TRBJ1-2; 10 bases fit TRBD1. The CDR3 covers 17 residues. The germline CDR1 and CDR2 sequences are SGHRS and YFSETQ. The junction had 9 bases not matched to a gene; V was cut back by 0 bases and J by 4 bases. The DNA for the CDR3 is TGCGCCAGCAGCTTGGTATTCGGGCGGACAGGGGGCTATGGCTACACCTTC. Residues: CASSLVFGRTGGYGYTF.

The gene calls are TRBV6-1 and TRBJ2-7, with 7 bases aligning to TRBD2. Germline V lookup: CDR1 MNHNS, CDR2 SASEGT. This CDR3 is built from 13 residues. With V trimmed by 6 bases and J by 4 bases, 6 bases remained unmatched. The CDR3 loop is CASRRDYRYEQYF. DNA for the CDR3: TGTGCCAGCAGAAGGGACTACCGTTACGAGCAGTACTTC.

This clonotype came up a few times. The rearrangement links TRBV27 to TRBJ2-3; 7 positions match TRBD2. This CDR3 comprises 14 residues. The ends lost 1 base at V and 8 bases at J; junction bases unmatched: 6. Germline assignment: CDR1 MNHEY and CDR2 SMNVEV (reference sequence). CDR3 DNA: TGTGCCAGCAGTTTATTGGGGCTAGCGGCTACGCAGTATTTT. Protein: CASSLLGLAATQYF.

This clonotype was recorded many times. The chain couples TRBV12-3 or TRBV12-4 to TRBJ1-2, with D maybe TRBD1 (6 bases). The CDR3 contains 17 residues. Trimming took off 5 bases at V and 0 bases at J, with 19 bases between the two ends. CDR3 DNA: TGTGCCAGCAGTCCCCACGGACAGACCTCAGCTAACTATGGCTACACCTTC. It specifies CASSPHGQTSANYGYTF.

This clonotype was seen many times. This chain joins TRBV5-1 and TRBJ2-6, with D tentatively TRBD2 (5 bases). CDR3 length equals 15 residues. Trimming shortened V by 2 bases and J by 4 bases, and 10 bases separated the two germline ends. From germline, CDR1 is SGHRS and CDR2 YFSETQ. CDR3 in DNA: TGCGCCAGCAGCTTTTCGGGGTCCGGGGCCAACGTCCTGACTTTC. Protein: CASSFSGSGANVLTF.

There are many counts of this clonotype. The chain employs TRBV12-3 or TRBV12-4 and TRBJ2-3; D possibly uses TRBD1 or TRBD2 (5 bases each). The germline V and J ends were trimmed by 5 bases and 1 base, with 16 bases remaining between them. The CDR3 covers 16 residues. The CDR3: CASSPQGVLGTDTQYF. The CDR3 DNA reads as TGTGCCAGCAGTCCCCAGGGAGTATTAGGCACAGATACGCAGTATTTT.

This clonotype was recorded at least ten times. The chain is built from TRBV7-2 and TRBJ2-7, with TRBD1 matching 9 bases. Unmatched junction bases numbered 7, after V lost 5 bases and J lost 2 bases. Germline CDR1 is SGHTA and CDR2 is FQGNSA. This CDR3 contains 15 residues. The CDR3 region is CASSKDRDRAYEQYF. In DNA, the CDR3 is TGTGCCAGCAGCAAAGACCGGGACAGGGCCTACGAGCAGTACTTC. Drawing the rest from reference TRBV7-2 and TRBJ2-7, the complete variable domain is GAGVSQSPSNKVTEKGKDVELRCDPISGHTALYWYRQSLGQGLEFLIYFQGNSAPDKSGLPSDRFSAERTGGSVSTLTIQRTQQEDSAVYLCASSKDRDRAYEQYFGPGTRLTVT.